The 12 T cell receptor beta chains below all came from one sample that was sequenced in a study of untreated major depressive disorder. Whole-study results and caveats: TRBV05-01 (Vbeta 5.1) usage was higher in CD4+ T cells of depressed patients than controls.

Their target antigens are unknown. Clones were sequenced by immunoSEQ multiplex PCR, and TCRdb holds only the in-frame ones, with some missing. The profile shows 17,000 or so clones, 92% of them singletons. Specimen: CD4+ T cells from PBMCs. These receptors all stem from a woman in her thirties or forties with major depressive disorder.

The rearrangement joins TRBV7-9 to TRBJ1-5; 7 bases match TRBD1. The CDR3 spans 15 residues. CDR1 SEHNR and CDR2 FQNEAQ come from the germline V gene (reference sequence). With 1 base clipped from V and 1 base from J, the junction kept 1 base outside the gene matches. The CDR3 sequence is CASSLGDSSNQPQHF. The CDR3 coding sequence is TGTGCCAGCAGCTTAGGGGACAGCAGCAATCAGCCCCAGCATTTT.

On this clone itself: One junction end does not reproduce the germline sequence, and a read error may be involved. CDR3 coding DNA: TGTGCTAGCAGGTCCCGGGAAAACTATGGCTACACCTTC. It codes for CASRSRENYGYTF. The chain recombines TRBV7-7 with TRBJ1-2, with no clear D. Germline V gene lookup returns CDR1 SSHAT and CDR2 FNYEAQ (reference sequence). The CDR3 consists of 13 residues.

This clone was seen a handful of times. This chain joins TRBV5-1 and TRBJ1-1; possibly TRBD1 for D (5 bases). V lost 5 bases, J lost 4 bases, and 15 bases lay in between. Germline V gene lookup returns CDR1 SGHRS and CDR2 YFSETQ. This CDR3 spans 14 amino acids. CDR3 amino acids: CASSPSGGTTEAFF. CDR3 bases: TGCGCCAGCAGTCCTTCGGGGGGAACCACTGAAGCTTTCTTT. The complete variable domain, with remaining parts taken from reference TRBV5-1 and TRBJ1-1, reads KAGVTQTPRYLIKTRGQQVTLSCSPISGHRSVSWYQQTPGQGLQFLFEYFSETQRNKGNFPGRFSGRQFSNSRSEMNVSTLELGDSALYLCASSPSGGTTEAFFGQGTRLTVV.

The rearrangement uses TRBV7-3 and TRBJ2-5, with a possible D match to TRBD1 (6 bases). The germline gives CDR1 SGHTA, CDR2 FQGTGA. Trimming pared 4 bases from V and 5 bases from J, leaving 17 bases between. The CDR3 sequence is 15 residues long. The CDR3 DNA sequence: TGTGCCAGCAGCTCCTCCGGCAGGGGCGCGGAGACCCAGTACTTC. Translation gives CASSSSGRGAETQYF.

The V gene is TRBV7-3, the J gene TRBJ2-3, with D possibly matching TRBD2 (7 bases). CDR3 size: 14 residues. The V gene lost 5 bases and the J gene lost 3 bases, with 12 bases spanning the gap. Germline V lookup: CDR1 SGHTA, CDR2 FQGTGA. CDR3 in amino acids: CASSRGGLTDTQYF. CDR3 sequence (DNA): TGTGCCAGCAGCCGCGGGGGCCTGACAGATACGCAGTATTTT.

The CDR3 nucleotides are TGCGCCAGCAGTCAAAGCCGAGCCTACGAGCAGTACGTC. Translated: CASSQSRAYEQYV. The chain joins TRBV23-1 to TRBJ2-7; D unclear. Being an ORF, TRBV23-1 has a function that is uncertain. The CDR3 spans 13 residues. V lost 2 bases and J 2 bases, leaving 7 bases between the germline ends.

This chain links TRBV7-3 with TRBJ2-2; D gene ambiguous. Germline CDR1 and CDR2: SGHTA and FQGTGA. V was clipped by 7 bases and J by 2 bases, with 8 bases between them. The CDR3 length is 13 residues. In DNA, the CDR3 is TGTGCCAGCAAGCCCCCCAACACCGGGGAGCTGTTTTTT. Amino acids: CASKPPNTGELFF.

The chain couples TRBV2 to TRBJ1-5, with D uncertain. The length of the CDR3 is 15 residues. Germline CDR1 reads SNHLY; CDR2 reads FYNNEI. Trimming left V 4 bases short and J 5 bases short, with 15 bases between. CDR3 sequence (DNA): TGTGCCAGCAGTGGCTCCGGGCCAAATTATCAGCCCCAGCATTTT. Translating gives CASSGSGPNYQPQHF.

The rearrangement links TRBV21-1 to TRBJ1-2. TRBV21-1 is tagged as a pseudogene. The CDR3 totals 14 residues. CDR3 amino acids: CASSPRSRRDGYTF. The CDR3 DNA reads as TGTGCCAGCAGCCCTCGGTCTCGGCGGGATGGCTACACCTTC.

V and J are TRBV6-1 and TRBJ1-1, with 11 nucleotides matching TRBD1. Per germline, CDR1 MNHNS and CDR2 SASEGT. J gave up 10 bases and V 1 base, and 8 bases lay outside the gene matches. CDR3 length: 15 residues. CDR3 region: CASSEGLRGQGVAFF. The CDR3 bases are TGTGCCAGCAGTGAAGGCTTAAGGGGACAGGGGGTAGCTTTCTTT.

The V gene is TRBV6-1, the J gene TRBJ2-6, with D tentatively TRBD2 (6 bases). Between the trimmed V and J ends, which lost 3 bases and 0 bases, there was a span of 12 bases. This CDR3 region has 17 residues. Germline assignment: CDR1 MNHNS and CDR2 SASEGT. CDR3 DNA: TGTGCCAGCAGTGACGTGGGACTTTACTCTGGGGCCAACGTCCTGACTTTC. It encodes CASSDVGLYSGANVLTF.

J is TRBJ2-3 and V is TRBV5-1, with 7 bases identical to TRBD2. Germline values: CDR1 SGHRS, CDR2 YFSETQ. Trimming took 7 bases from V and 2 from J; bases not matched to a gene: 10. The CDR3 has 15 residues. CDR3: CASGLGAGFTDTQYF. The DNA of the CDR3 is TGCGCCAGCGGTCTGGGAGCGGGGTTCACAGATACGCAGTATTTT.